Listed here are 13 T cell receptor beta chains from one sample, sequenced in a study of cytomegalovirus exposure and HLA in healthy donors. 13 Jbeta primers and 60 Vbeta primers were used for the PCR. Repertoires were generated with immunoSEQ multiplex PCR, while TCRdb's copy carries only in-frame clones and drops some. The profile shows 120,000 or so clones, 75% to 85% of them singletons. Sequencing input: PBMCs. The receptors derive from a man aged 30 to 45 in good health and CMV-seropositive.

The genes are TRBV19 and TRBJ1-1; 7 positions agree with TRBD1. V shed 4 bases, J shed 6 bases, and the junction held 5 bases outside the gene matches. Looked up from germline, CDR1 is LNHDA and CDR2 is SQIVND (reference sequence). The CDR3 is made up of 13 amino acids. The CDR3 loop is CASSTGTVSEAFF. Here the CDR3 DNA reads TGTGCCAGTAGTACCGGGACAGTCTCTGAAGCTTTCTTT.

The J gene is TRBJ2-7, the V gene TRBV11-2, with 10 bases lining up with TRBD2. J was trimmed by 1 base and V by 7 bases; bases with no gene match: 7. CDR3 size: 15 residues. Germline V gene lookup returns CDR1 SGHAT and CDR2 FQNNGV. CDR3 DNA: TGTGCCAGCATCCTAGATAGCGGGGGGTCCTACGAGCAGTACTTC. Translating gives CASILDSGGSYEQYF. The variable domain in full, with the rest retrieved from reference TRBV11-2 and TRBJ2-7, is EAGVAQSPRYKIIEKRQSVAFWCNPISGHATLYWYQQILGQGPKLLIQFQNNGVVDDSQLPKDRFSAERLKGVDSTLKIQPAKLEDSAVYLCASILDSGGSYEQYFGPGTRLTVT.

Only a few counts were recorded for this clone. This sequence joins TRBV5-6 and TRBJ2-1, with D unclear. Germline values: CDR1 SGHDT, CDR2 YYEEEE. This CDR3 spans 14 amino acids. The V end lost 0 bases, the J end lost 3 bases, and 7 bases lay between the germline ends. CDR3 sequence (DNA): TGTGCCAGCAGCTTGGACAGTTACTACAATGAGCAGTTCTTC. Translated, it gives CASSLDSYYNEQFF.

The V and J genes are TRBV5-6 and TRBJ2-7, with D possibly being TRBD1 (5 bases). The V end was cut by 4 bases, the J end by 1 base, with 15 bases between. The CDR3 is 15 residues long. The germline gives CDR1 SGHDT, CDR2 YYEEEE. CDR3 in amino acids: CASSLGWGRSYEQYF. The CDR3 DNA reads as TGTGCCAGCAGCCTCGGGTGGGGCCGATCCTACGAGCAGTACTTC. Using reference TRBV5-6 and TRBJ2-7 for the parts outside the CDR3, the full variable domain is DAGVTQSPTHLIKTRGQQVTLRCSPKSGHDTVSWYQQALGQGPQFIFQYYEEEERQRGNFPDRFSGHQFPNYSSELNVNALLLGDSALYLCASSLGWGRSYEQYFGPGTRLTVT.

The J gene is TRBJ2-2, the V gene TRBV15; perhaps TRBD2 as D (5 bases). V lost 0 bases, J lost 8 bases, and 13 bases lay in between. Germline V gives CDR1 LNHNV, CDR2 YYDKDF (reference sequence). The CDR3 length is 15 residues. Here the CDR3 DNA reads TGTGCCACCAGCAGAGAGCGGGCCCCTTGGGGGGAGCTGTTTTTT. This encodes CATSRERAPWGELFF.

The V and J genes are TRBV30 and TRBJ2-7; TRBD1 is a possible D gene (6 bases). Germline assignment: CDR1 GTSNPN and CDR2 SVGIG (reference sequence). V was clipped by 3 bases and J by 5 bases, with 20 bases between them. The CDR3 totals 15 residues. CDR3 sequence reads: CAWSPARQGWDEQYF. The CDR3 DNA is TGTGCCTGGAGCCCGGCTCGGCAGGGGTGGGACGAGCAGTACTTC.

The chain carries TRBV6-4 and TRBJ2-1, with D hard to call. The CDR3 contains 16 residues. Trimming cost V 0 bases and J 3 bases, with 12 bases left between them. Looked up from germline, CDR1 is MRHNA and CDR2 is SNTAGT. CDR3 sequence: CASSDSNTVDYNEQFF. The CDR3 region has the DNA TGTGCCAGCAGTGACTCGAATACTGTTGACTACAATGAGCAGTTCTTC.

This clone was counted only a few times. The chain has TRBV4-1 and TRBJ1-2; tentative D call: TRBD1 (6 bases). V lost 0 bases and J lost 6, with 17 bases in between. CDR1 is MGHRA and CDR2 is YSYEKL in the germline V gene. This CDR3 contains 16 residues. CDR3 DNA: TGCGCCAGCAGCCAAGATCAAAGGGGGTCGGTCGATGGCTACACCTTC. Encoded protein: CASSQDQRGSVDGYTF.

V usage is TRBV6-1 and J usage is TRBJ1-6, with 10 bases matching TRBD1. V lost 6 bases, J lost 9 bases, and 5 bases stayed unmatched. The CDR3 runs 14 residues. The germline CDR1 and CDR2 sequences are MNHNS and SASEGT. Here the CDR3 DNA reads TGTGCCAGCAGGGCCGGGACAGGGGCTTCACCCCTCCACTTT. It encodes CASRAGTGASPLHF.

V gene TRBV4-1 combines with J gene TRBJ1-3; 10 positions agree with TRBD1. Per germline, CDR1 MGHRA and CDR2 YSYEKL. CDR3 length equals 15 residues. V gave up 0 bases and J gave up 8 bases; unmatched junction bases: 4. Written as DNA, the CDR3 is TGCGCCAGCAGCCAAGAAAGGACAGGGGGTTACACCATATATTTT. This encodes CASSQERTGGYTIYF.

The gene calls are TRBV19 and TRBJ1-3; 9 bases are a match to TRBD1. Trimming cost V 6 bases and J 8 bases; bases outside gene matches: 17. This CDR3 is 17 amino acids long. CDR1 and CDR2 (germline): LNHDA, SQIVND (reference sequence). The CDR3: CASRGQGFPSYPDTIYF. In DNA, the CDR3 is TGTGCCAGTAGAGGACAGGGGTTCCCATCTTATCCTGACACCATATATTTT.

This chain connects TRBV25-1 to TRBJ2-4; 10 positions agree with TRBD1. Germline CDR1 reads MGHDK; CDR2 reads SYGVNS. This CDR3 has 16 residues. The V and J ends lost 4 bases and 4 bases, in that order; junction bases with no gene match: 7. CDR3 loop: CASSGVTGGWKNIQYF. The CDR3 DNA sequence: TGTGCCAGCAGTGGAGTGACAGGGGGCTGGAAAAACATTCAGTACTTC.

V and J are TRBV7-2 and TRBJ2-1; 7 nucleotides align to TRBD2. The V gene's germline CDR1 is SGHTA and CDR2 FQGNSA. This CDR3 has 15 amino acids. V was pared by 0 bases and J by 5 bases, with 4 bases of the junction left unmatched. For the CDR3, the DNA is TGTGCCAGCAGCTTAGCGGCTAGCGGTCACAATGAGCAGTTCTTC. Encoded protein: CASSLAASGHNEQFF.